This TCR beta chain was observed in a study of OX40 agonist ivuxolimab in advanced cancers. Study-level information: The dose-escalation group included hepatocellular carcinoma, melanoma, renal cell carcinoma and head and neck cancer. Allowance was made for prior anti-PD-1, anti-PD-L1 or anti-CTLA-4 therapy, and roughly 39% had some.

The CDR3 runs 17 residues. V shed 6 bases, J shed 1 base, and the junction held 15 bases outside the gene matches. Looked up from germline, CDR1 is MNHEY and CDR2 is SMNVEV (reference sequence). General study findings and limits: Among the lowest peripheral clonal expansion occurred in 0.1-3.0 mg/kg partial responders.

For this clone: The antigen is unknown.

The method was immunoSEQ multiplex PCR; TCRdb's version includes in-frame clones alone and lacks a portion of them. The table has over 55,000 clones, about 81% seen once. Autoimmune disease history or systemic immunosuppression led to patient exclusion. The source was CD4+ or CD8+ T cells sorted from blood, collected in a trial of the OX40 agonist ivuxolimab. The clonotype was recovered from an adult with an advanced solid tumor such as melanoma, head and neck, liver or kidney cancer. This chain links TRBV27 with TRBJ2-7, with 7 bases identical to TRBD1. CDR3 loop: CASSWTGDPYSSYEQYF. Written as DNA, the CDR3 is TGTGCCAGCAGCTGGACAGGCGACCCCTATTCTTCCTACGAGCAGTACTTC.